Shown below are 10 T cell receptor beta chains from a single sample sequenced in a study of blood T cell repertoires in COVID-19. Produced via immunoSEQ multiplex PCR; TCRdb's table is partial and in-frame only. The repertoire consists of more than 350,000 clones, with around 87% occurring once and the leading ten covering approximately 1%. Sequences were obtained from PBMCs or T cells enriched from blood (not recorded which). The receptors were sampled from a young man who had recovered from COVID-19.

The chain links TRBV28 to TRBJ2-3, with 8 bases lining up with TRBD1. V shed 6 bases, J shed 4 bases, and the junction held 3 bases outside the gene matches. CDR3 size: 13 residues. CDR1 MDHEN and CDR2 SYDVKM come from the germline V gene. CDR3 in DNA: TGTGCCAGCAGGACAGGGGTCCCAGATACGCAGTATTTT. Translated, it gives CASRTGVPDTQYF. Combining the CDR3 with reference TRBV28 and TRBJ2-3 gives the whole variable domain DVKVTQSSRYLVKRTGEKVFLECVQDMDHENMFWYRQDPGLGLRLIYFSYDVKMKEKGDIPEGYSVSREKKERFSLILESASTNQTSMYLCASRTGVPDTQYFGPGTRLTVL.

This chain's CDR3 is CSAPGQSENWVTEAFF. The CDR3 DNA reads TGCAGCGCCCCGGGACAGTCTGAAAATTGGGTCACTGAAGCTTTCTTT. The chain uses TRBV29-1 and TRBJ1-1, with 7 bases identical to TRBD1. Germline V lookup: CDR1 SQVTM, CDR2 ANQGSEA. Trimming at V came to 7 bases and at J to 4 bases, leaving 18 bases not matched to a gene. CDR3 size: 16 residues. Full variable domain (remainder filled in from reference TRBV29-1 and TRBJ1-1): SAVISQKPSRDICQRGTSLTIQCQVDSQVTMMFWYRQQPGQSLTLIATANQGSEATYESGFVIDKFPISRPNLTFSTLTVSNMSPEDSSIYLCSAPGQSENWVTEAFFGQGTRLTVV.

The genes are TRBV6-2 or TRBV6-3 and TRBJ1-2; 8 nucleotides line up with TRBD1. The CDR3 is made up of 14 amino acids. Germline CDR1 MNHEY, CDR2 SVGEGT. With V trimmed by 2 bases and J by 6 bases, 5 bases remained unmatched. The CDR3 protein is CASSYQGAGDGYTF. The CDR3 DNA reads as TGTGCCAGCAGTTACCAGGGGGCGGGCGATGGCTACACCTTC.

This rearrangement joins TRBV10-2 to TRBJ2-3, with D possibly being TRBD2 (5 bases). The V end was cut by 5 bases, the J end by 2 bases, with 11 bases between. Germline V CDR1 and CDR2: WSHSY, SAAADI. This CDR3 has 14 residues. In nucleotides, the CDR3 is TGCGCCAGCAGTCCGGGAACCTTCACAGATACGCAGTATTTT. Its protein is CASSPGTFTDTQYF.

This CDR3 is CASSPLGLHEQYF. The CDR3 DNA reads TGTGCCAGCAGTCCTCTCGGTTTACACGAGCAGTACTTC. J is TRBJ2-7 and V is TRBV27; D unresolved. Trimming pared 5 bases from V and 5 bases from J, leaving 13 bases between. Germline V gene lookup returns CDR1 MNHEY and CDR2 SMNVEV (reference sequence). The CDR3 runs to 13 residues.

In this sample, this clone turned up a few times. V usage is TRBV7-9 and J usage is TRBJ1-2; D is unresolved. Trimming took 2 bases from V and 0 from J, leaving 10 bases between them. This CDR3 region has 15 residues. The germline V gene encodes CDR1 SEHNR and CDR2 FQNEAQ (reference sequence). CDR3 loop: CASSLNEGANYGYTF. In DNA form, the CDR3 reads TGTGCCAGCAGCTTAAACGAAGGAGCTAACTATGGCTACACCTTC.

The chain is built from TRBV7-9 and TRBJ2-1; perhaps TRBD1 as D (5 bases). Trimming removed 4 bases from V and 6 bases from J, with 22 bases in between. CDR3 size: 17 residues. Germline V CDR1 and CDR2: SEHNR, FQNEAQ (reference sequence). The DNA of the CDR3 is TGTGCCAGCAGCTCCGTAACTACAGGAGTAAGGGGCAATGAGCAGTTCTTC. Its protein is CASSSVTTGVRGNEQFF.

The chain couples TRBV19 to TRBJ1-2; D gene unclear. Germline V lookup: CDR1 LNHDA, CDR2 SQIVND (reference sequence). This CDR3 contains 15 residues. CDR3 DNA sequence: TGTGCTAGCAATAGGGAGAGGTTCGATCGGTATGGCTACACCTTC. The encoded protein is CASNRERFDRYGYTF.

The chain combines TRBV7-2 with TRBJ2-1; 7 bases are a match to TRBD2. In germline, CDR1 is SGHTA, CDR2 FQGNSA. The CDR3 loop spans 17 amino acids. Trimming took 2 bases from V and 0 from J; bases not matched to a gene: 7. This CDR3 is CASSLPGGPSSYNEQFF. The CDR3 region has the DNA TGTGCCAGCAGCTTACCGGGGGGACCGAGCTCCTACAATGAGCAGTTCTTC.

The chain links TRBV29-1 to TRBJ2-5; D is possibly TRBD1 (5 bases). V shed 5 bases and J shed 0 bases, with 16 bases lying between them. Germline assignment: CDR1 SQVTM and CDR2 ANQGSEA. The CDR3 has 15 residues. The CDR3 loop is CSVPSQDWYQETQYF. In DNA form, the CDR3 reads TGCAGCGTTCCCTCACAGGATTGGTACCAAGAGACCCAGTACTTC.